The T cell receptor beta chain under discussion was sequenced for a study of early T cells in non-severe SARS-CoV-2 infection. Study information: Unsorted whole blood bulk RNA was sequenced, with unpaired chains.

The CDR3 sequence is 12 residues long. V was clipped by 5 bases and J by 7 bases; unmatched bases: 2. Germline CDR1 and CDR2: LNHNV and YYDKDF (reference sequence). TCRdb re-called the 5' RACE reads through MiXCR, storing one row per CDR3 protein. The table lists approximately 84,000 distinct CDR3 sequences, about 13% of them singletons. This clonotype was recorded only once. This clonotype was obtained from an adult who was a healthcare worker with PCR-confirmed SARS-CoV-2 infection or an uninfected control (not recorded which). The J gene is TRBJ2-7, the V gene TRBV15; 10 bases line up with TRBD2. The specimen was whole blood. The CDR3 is CATSLAGGEQYF. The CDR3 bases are TGTGCCACCAGCTTAGCGGGGGGTGAGCAGTACTTC.